This T cell receptor (beta chain) derives from a study of cytomegalovirus exposure and HLA in healthy donors. Whole-study results and caveats: An analysis done earlier found most TCR beta V segments productive about 87% or about 30% of the time. Most of the CMV-associated TCR beta chains (in a later analysis) appeared to be HLA-restricted.

PCR primers comprised 60 Vbeta and 13 Jbeta primers. The data were produced by immunoSEQ multiplex PCR, yet TCRdb's version contains in-frame clones alone and is incomplete. The sample has 200,000 to 300,000 clones; roughly 86% are singletons. This clone was seen only once. No antigen is known for it. This TCR was sampled from a woman in her 40s in good health and CMV-seropositive. The specimen sequenced was PBMCs.

This CDR3 reads CASSRDTGELFF. The CDR3 DNA is TGTGCCAGCAGCCGGGACACCGGGGAGCTGTTTTTT. The genes are TRBV5-6 and TRBJ2-2, with D hard to call. Germline V gives CDR1 SGHDT, CDR2 YYEEEE. CDR3 size: 12 residues. The germline V and J ends were trimmed by 4 bases and 3 bases, with 4 bases remaining between them.